Listed here are 21 T cell receptor beta chains from one sample, sequenced in a study of T cells in narcolepsy. Generated by immunoSEQ multiplex PCR, the TCRdb table keeps only in-frame clones and is missing some. This table has about 25,000 clones, 85% to 90% appearing once. The sample taken for sequencing was CD45RA- memory CD4+ T cells from PBMCs. These TCRs come from a human donor with narcolepsy.

The chain is built from TRBV19 and TRBJ2-7; the D gene is possibly TRBD2 (5 bases). The CDR3 covers 16 residues. Trimming left V 3 bases short and J 3 bases short, with 18 bases between. Germline assignment: CDR1 LNHDA and CDR2 SQIVND (reference sequence). This chain's CDR3 is CASSIRGGNPLYEQYF. The CDR3 DNA is TGTGCCAGTAGTATTCGGGGTGGGAATCCCCTCTACGAGCAGTACTTC.

V and J are TRBV5-1 and TRBJ1-4; possible D gene TRBD1, 6 bases. Trimming shortened V by 2 bases and J by 6 bases, and 14 bases separated the two germline ends. CDR1 is SGHRS and CDR2 is YFSETQ in the germline V gene. There are 15 residues in the CDR3. As DNA, the CDR3 is TGCGCCAGCAGCTTCGATTACAGGGCCCATGAAAAACTGTTTTTT. Translated: CASSFDYRAHEKLFF. Variable domain in full (rest from reference TRBV5-1 and TRBJ1-4): KAGVTQTPRYLIKTRGQQVTLSCSPISGHRSVSWYQQTPGQGLQFLFEYFSETQRNKGNFPGRFSGRQFSNSRSEMNVSTLELGDSALYLCASSFDYRAHEKLFFGSGTQLSVL.

V and J are TRBV29-1 and TRBJ2-5, with D tentatively TRBD2 (6 bases). Germline V CDR1 and CDR2: SQVTM, ANQGSEA. V dropped 6 bases and J dropped 5 bases, with 19 bases sitting between them. This CDR3 is 14 amino acids long. The CDR3: CSVGVGVGRETQYF. In DNA form, the CDR3 reads TGCAGCGTCGGGGTGGGTGTGGGGAGGGAGACCCAGTACTTC.

V usage is TRBV7-6 and J usage is TRBJ2-1, with 8 bases aligning to TRBD2. The V and J ends lost 5 bases and 8 bases, in that order; junction bases with no gene match: 17. The CDR3 spans 17 residues. From germline, CDR1 is SGHVS and CDR2 FNYEAQ. CDR3 protein: CASSLRGAGGGLDEQFF. In DNA form, the CDR3 reads TGTGCCAGCAGCCTGAGGGGCGCGGGAGGCGGTCTTGATGAGCAGTTCTTC.

As concerns this clone: This same CDR3 is encoded by further DNA sequences in the sample. The chain recombines TRBV5-1 with TRBJ2-3; TRBD1 might be the D (6 bases). In germline, CDR1 is SGHRS, CDR2 YFSETQ. This CDR3 is built from 14 residues. V lost 2 bases, J lost 3 bases, and 10 bases lay in between. The CDR3 loop is CASSLPQGTDTQYF. In DNA, the CDR3 is TGCGCCAGCAGCTTACCACAGGGAACAGATACGCAGTATTTT.

The V call is TRBV28, the J call TRBJ2-7; D uncertain. The germline V gene has CDR1 MDHEN and CDR2 SYDVKM. The CDR3 contains 14 residues. Trimming cost V 5 bases and J 5 bases, with 16 bases left between them. CDR3 sequence reads: CASSTVAIWHEQYF. The CDR3, as DNA: TGTGCCAGCAGTACCGTGGCCATCTGGCACGAGCAGTACTTC.

The rearrangement uses TRBV19 and TRBJ2-2; 10 nucleotides match TRBD1. The J segment lost 7 bases and the V segment lost 5 bases, leaving 10 bases of the junction unmatched. Germline V gene lookup returns CDR1 LNHDA and CDR2 SQIVND (reference sequence). This CDR3 has 16 residues. The CDR3: CASSRGTGAPNGELFF. The CDR3 DNA is TGTGCCAGTAGTCGGGGGACAGGGGCCCCCAACGGGGAGCTGTTTTTT.

This sequence joins TRBV5-1 and TRBJ2-1; 7 positions match TRBD2. The length of the CDR3 is 15 residues. Germline assignment: CDR1 SGHRS and CDR2 YFSETQ. The ends lost 2 bases at V and 4 bases at J; junction bases unmatched: 6. In nucleotides, the CDR3 is TGCGCCAGCAGCTTAGCGGGGAGTGAATACAATGAGCAGTTCTTC. Translation: CASSLAGSEYNEQFF.

The chain is built from TRBV7-2 and TRBJ2-1; 7 positions match TRBD2. Unmatched junction bases numbered 5, after V lost 1 base and J lost 5 bases. Germline assignment: CDR1 SGHTA and CDR2 FQGNSA. This CDR3 is built from 15 residues. The CDR3 reads CASSLGLAENNEQFF. The DNA for the CDR3 is TGTGCCAGCAGCTTAGGGCTAGCGGAGAACAATGAGCAGTTCTTC.

J is TRBJ2-7 and V is TRBV18; 7 nucleotides agree with TRBD2. The CDR3 is made up of 14 amino acids. Losses at the gene ends were 3 bases for V and 4 bases for J; bases not matched to a gene: 6. Per the germline V gene, CDR1 is KGHSH and CDR2 is LQKENI. CDR3 DNA sequence: TGTGCCAGCTCACCTCCCGGCGGGAGATACGAGCAGTACTTC. Translating it yields CASSPPGGRYEQYF.

The gene calls are TRBV27 and TRBJ2-1; 13 positions match TRBD2. The CDR3 loop spans 16 amino acids. The V gene end was trimmed by 7 bases and the J gene end by 2 bases; junction bases not matched to a gene: 5. The germline gives CDR1 MNHEY, CDR2 SMNVEV (reference sequence). Here the CDR3 DNA reads TGTGCCAGCAACCCGGGACTAGCGGGACCCTACAATGAGCAGTTCTTC. Protein: CASNPGLAGPYNEQFF.

The V and J genes are TRBV27 and TRBJ2-5; weak D call: TRBD2 (5 bases). The V gene's germline CDR1 is MNHEY and CDR2 SMNVEV (reference sequence). The CDR3 runs 14 residues. V was trimmed by 4 bases and J by 5 bases, leaving 14 bases between them. CDR3 protein: CASSSTSRRETQYF. The CDR3 DNA is TGTGCCAGCAGTTCTACCAGTCGGAGGGAGACCCAGTACTTC.

The rearrangement joins TRBV6-5 to TRBJ1-4; no reliable D call. Germline CDR1 is MNHEY and CDR2 is SVGAGI. The CDR3 runs to 15 residues. V lost 2 bases and J 8 bases, leaving 15 bases between the germline ends. The CDR3 region is CASSYNSRRGEKLFF. The CDR3 DNA follows: TGTGCCAGCAGTTACAACTCCCGGCGAGGGGAAAAACTGTTTTTT.

The J gene is TRBJ1-2, the V gene TRBV30, with D perhaps TRBD1 (5 bases). This CDR3 contains 11 residues. Germline assignment: CDR1 GTSNPN and CDR2 SVGIG (reference sequence). The CDR3 loop reads CARGGNYGYTF. DNA of the CDR3: TGTGCTAGGGGAGGGAACTATGGCTACACCTTC.

The rearrangement joins TRBV29-1 to TRBJ1-2; D ambiguous. Looked up from germline, CDR1 is SQVTM and CDR2 is ANQGSEA. With 7 bases removed from V and 1 base from J, the gap between germline ends came to 10 bases. This CDR3 region has 12 residues. The CDR3 nucleotides are TGCAGCGGCAGATTTTTTAACTATGGCTACACCTTC. Translating it yields CSGRFFNYGYTF.

This clone came up a few times. Relative to the germline gene, one junction end is altered; a read error may explain this. The V and J genes are TRBV28 and TRBJ1-2, with unresolved D. The CDR3 runs to 11 residues. Per germline, CDR1 MDHEN and CDR2 SYDVKM. Written as DNA, the CDR3 is TGTGCCAGCAGTTTAAATCACGCGGAGTACTTC. Its protein product is CASSLNHAEYF.

The chain has TRBV7-8 and TRBJ2-2; 11 positions match TRBD2. V lost 2 bases to trimming and J lost 4 bases; unmatched junction nucleotides: 9. The CDR3 has 18 residues. Germline V gene lookup returns CDR1 SGHVS and CDR2 FQNEAQ. Here the CDR3 reads CASSLKVAGGSGTGELFF. DNA of the CDR3: TGTGCCAGCAGCTTAAAAGTAGCGGGAGGGAGTGGCACCGGGGAGCTGTTTTTT. Full variable domain (outside the CDR3, taken from reference TRBV7-8 and TRBJ2-2): GAGVSQSPRYKVAKRGQDVALRCDPISGHVSLFWYQQALGQGPEFLTYFQNEAQLDKSGLPSDRFFAERPEGSVSTLKIQRTQQEDSAVYLCASSLKVAGGSGTGELFFGEGSRLTVL.

The chain joins TRBV6-6 to TRBJ1-1; TRBD1 is a possible D gene (5 bases). The CDR3 contains 14 residues. Germline V CDR1 and CDR2: MNHNY, SVGAGI (reference sequence). V dropped 7 bases and J dropped 5 bases, with 17 bases sitting between them. CDR3 in amino acids: CASTGGPIKTEAFF. DNA for the CDR3: TGTGCCAGCACCGGGGGACCGATAAAGACTGAAGCTTTCTTT.

The chain combines TRBV30 with TRBJ1-3, with TRBD1 as a possible D gene (5 bases). Trimming removed 2 bases at V and 4 bases at J, with 9 bases between. This CDR3 spans 13 amino acids. Germline assignment: CDR1 GTSNPN and CDR2 SVGIG (reference sequence). The CDR3 DNA is TGTGCCTGGAGTCGGACATCAGGAAACACCATATATTTT. Translated, it gives CAWSRTSGNTIYF.

This clone has just a few counts. V usage is TRBV27 and J usage is TRBJ1-2; D may be TRBD1 (6 bases). Trimming removed 6 bases from V and 5 bases from J, with 13 bases in between. The germline V gene has CDR1 MNHEY and CDR2 SMNVEV (reference sequence). CDR3 length: 13 amino acids. This chain's CDR3 is CASRSRGQYGYTF. DNA for the CDR3: TGTGCCAGCAGGAGTCGGGGACAATATGGCTACACCTTC.

The gene calls are TRBV2 and TRBJ2-2, with 7 bases that match TRBD2. Trimming took 8 bases from V and 6 from J; bases not matched to a gene: 9. CDR1 is SNHLY and CDR2 is FYNNEI in the germline V gene. The CDR3 is made up of 14 amino acids. The CDR3 loop is CASRDSRGAGELFF. CDR3 DNA: TGTGCCAGCCGGGACTCACGGGGGGCCGGGGAGCTGTTTTTT.